Given below is one T cell receptor (beta chain) in context. Per the study methods: Amplification of reference gene primers provided the estimated nucleated cell counts. Clones were read by immunoSEQ multiplex PCR, and TCRdb kept only the in-frame ones, dropping some. D and trimming were read from the DNA, whereas the V and J calls and clone size are those reported in that table. This table holds about 130,000 clones, roughly 79% found once. Germline V gives CDR1 SEHNR, CDR2 FQNEAQ (reference sequence). The CDR3 is made up of 18 amino acids. The V end lost 1 base, the J end lost 1 base, and 16 bases lay between the germline ends. This specimen comes from a study of blood T cell repertoires in COVID-19. Study-wide context: COVID-19 samples, acute and convalescent, were from the United States, Italy and Spain. PBMCs, B-cell-depleted T cells, or T cells provided the cDNA or gDNA that made up the material.

The sample consisted of peripheral blood. The receptor's source is a man older than 75 with acute or convalescent COVID-19. The V call is TRBV7-9, the J call TRBJ2-2; D might be TRBD1 (5 bases). The CDR3 sequence: CASSLGRPGQKNTGELFF. The CDR3 DNA is TGTGCCAGCAGCTTAGGTCGGCCTGGACAAAAGAACACCGGGGAGCTGTTTTTT.